This T cell receptor beta chain is from a study of blood T cell repertoires in COVID-19. Whole-study context: T cells, B-cell-depleted T cells, or PBMCs provided the cDNA or gDNA that served as material.

CDR3 length: 13 amino acids. Germline V gene data show CDR1 as SEHNR and CDR2 as FQNEAQ (reference sequence). The V and J ends lost 5 bases and 7 bases, in that order; junction bases with no gene match: 8. Original data processing: Using reference gene primer amplification, nucleated cell counts were estimated. The table came from immunoSEQ multiplex PCR; TCRdb's copy has only in-frame clones and leaves some out. That table supplies the V and J calls and clone size; D and trimming were determined from the DNA. Here the sample spans approximately 140,000 clones, roughly 86% being singletons. The chain carries TRBV7-9 and TRBJ2-7, with 7 bases lining up with TRBD2. This clonotype was obtained from a man in his fifties with active or convalescent COVID-19. The material sequenced was peripheral blood. CDR3 sequence (DNA): TGTGCCAGCAGCCCCTGGACTAGTTGGGAGCAGTACTTC. It is translated as CASSPWTSWEQYF.